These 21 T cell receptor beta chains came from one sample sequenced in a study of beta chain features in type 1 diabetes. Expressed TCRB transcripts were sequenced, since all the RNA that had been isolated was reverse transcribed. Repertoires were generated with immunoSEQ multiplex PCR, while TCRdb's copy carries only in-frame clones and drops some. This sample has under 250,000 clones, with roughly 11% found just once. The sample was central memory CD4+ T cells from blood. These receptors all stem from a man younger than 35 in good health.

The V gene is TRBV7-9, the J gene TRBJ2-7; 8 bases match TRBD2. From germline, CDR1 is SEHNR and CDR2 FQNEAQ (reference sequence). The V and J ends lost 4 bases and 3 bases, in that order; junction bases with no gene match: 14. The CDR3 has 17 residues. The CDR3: CASSSDSGRTSYYEQYF. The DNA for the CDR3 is TGTGCCAGCAGCTCAGATAGTGGTAGGACTAGCTACTACGAGCAGTACTTC. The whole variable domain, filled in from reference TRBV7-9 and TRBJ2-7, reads DTGVSQNPRHKITKRGQNVTFRCDPISEHNRLYWYRQTLGQGPEFLTYFQNEAQLEKSRLLSDRFSAERPKGSFSTLEIQRTEQGDSAMYLCASSSDSGRTSYYEQYFGPGTRLTVT.

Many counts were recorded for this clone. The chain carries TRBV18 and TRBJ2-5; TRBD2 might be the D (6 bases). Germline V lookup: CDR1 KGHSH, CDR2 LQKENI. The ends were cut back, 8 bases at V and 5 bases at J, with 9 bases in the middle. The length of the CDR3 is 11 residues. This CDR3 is CASAGMETQYF. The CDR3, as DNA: TGTGCCAGCGCGGGGATGGAGACCCAGTACTTC.

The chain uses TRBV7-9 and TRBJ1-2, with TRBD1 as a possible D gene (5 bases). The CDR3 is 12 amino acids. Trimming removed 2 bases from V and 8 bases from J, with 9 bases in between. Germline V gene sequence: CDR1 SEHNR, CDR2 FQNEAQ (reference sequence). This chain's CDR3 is CASSLQGGGYTF. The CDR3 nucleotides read TGTGCCAGCAGCTTACAGGGAGGAGGCTACACCTTC. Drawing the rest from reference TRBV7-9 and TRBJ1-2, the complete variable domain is DTGVSQNPRHKITKRGQNVTFRCDPISEHNRLYWYRQTLGQGPEFLTYFQNEAQLEKSRLLSDRFSAERPKGSFSTLEIQRTEQGDSAMYLCASSLQGGGYTFGSGTRLTVV.

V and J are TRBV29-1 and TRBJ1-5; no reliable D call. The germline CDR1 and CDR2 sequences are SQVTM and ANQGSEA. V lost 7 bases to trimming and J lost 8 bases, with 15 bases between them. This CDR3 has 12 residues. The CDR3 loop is CSAKAGSEPQHF. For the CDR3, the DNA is TGCAGCGCCAAGGCGGGGTCGGAGCCCCAGCATTTT.

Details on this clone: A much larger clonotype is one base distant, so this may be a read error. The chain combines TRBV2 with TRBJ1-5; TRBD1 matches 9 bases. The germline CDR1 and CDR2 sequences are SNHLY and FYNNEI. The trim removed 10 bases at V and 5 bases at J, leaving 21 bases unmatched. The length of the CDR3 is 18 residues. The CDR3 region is CAIKGPTRTGQGYQPQHF. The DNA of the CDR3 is TGTGCCATCAAAGGTCCGACCAGAACGGGACAGGGATATCAGCCCCAGCATTTT.

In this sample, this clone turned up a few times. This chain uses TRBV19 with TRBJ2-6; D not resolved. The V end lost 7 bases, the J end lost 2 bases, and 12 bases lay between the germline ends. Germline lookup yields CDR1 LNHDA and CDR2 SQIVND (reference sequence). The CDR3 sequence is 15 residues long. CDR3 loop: CASTLDRAGANVLTF. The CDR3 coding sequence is TGTGCCAGTACCCTGGACCGGGCTGGGGCCAACGTCCTGACTTTC.

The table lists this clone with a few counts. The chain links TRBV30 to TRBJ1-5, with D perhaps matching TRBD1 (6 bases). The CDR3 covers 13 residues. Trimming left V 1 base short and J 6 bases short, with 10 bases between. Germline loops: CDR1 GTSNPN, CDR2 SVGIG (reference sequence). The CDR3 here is CAWSDREAQPQHF. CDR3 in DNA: TGTGCCTGGAGTGACAGGGAGGCTCAGCCCCAGCATTTT.

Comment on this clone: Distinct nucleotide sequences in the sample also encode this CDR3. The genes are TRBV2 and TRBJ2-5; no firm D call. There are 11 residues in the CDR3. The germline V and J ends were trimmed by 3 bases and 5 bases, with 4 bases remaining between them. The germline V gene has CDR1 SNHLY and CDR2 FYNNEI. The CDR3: CASSEGETQYF. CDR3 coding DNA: TGTGCCAGCAGTGAGGGGGAGACCCAGTACTTC.

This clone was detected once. CDR3 amino acids: CSVSSGTGAGETQYF. CDR3 in DNA: TGCAGCGTTAGTTCCGGGACAGGGGCGGGAGAGACCCAGTACTTC. This rearrangement joins TRBV29-1 to TRBJ2-5, with 10 bases lining up with TRBD1. V shed 5 bases, J shed 4 bases, and the junction held 10 bases outside the gene matches. This CDR3 has 15 amino acids. CDR1 SQVTM and CDR2 ANQGSEA come from the germline V gene.

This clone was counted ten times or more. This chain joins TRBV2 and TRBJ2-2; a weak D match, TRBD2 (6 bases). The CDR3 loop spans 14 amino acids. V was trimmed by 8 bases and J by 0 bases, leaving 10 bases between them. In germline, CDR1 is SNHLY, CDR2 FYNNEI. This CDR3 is CASQRLANTGELFF. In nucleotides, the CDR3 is TGTGCCAGCCAGAGACTAGCGAACACCGGGGAGCTGTTTTTT.

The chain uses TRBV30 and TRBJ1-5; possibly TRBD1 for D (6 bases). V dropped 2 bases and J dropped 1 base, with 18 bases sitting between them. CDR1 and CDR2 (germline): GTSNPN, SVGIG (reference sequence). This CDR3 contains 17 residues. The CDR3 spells CAWSSDRPSGSNQPQHF. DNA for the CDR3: TGTGCCTGGAGTTCTGACAGGCCTTCGGGGAGCAATCAGCCCCAGCATTTT.

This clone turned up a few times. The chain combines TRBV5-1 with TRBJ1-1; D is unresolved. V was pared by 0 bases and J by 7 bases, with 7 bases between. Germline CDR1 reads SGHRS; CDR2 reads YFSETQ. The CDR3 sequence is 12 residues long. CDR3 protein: CASSLEGIEAFF. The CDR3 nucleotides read TGCGCCAGCAGCTTGGAGGGTATTGAAGCTTTCTTT. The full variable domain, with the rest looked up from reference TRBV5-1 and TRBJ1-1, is KAGVTQTPRYLIKTRGQQVTLSCSPISGHRSVSWYQQTPGQGLQFLFEYFSETQRNKGNFPGRFSGRQFSNSRSEMNVSTLELGDSALYLCASSLEGIEAFFGQGTRLTVV.

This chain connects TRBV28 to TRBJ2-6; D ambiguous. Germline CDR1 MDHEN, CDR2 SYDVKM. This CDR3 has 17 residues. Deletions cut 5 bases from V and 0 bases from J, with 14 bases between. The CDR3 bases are TGTGCCAGCAGTCCTTCAACAGACCACTCTGGGGCCAACGTCCTGACTTTC. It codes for CASSPSTDHSGANVLTF.

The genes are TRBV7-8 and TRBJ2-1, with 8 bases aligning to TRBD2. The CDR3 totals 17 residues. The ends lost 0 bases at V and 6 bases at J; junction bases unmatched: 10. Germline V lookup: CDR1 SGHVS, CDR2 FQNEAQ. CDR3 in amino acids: CASSLAAGVGMGNEQFF. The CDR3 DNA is TGTGCCAGCAGCTTAGCAGCGGGAGTGGGGATGGGCAATGAGCAGTTCTTC.

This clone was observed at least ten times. CDR3 in DNA: TGTGCCAGCAGCGTGGACCCTGGGGGCAGTTATGGCTACACCTTC. Protein product: CASSVDPGGSYGYTF. The chain uses TRBV9 and TRBJ1-2; weak D call: TRBD1 (6 bases). With 2 bases removed from V and 5 bases from J, the gap between germline ends came to 16 bases. This CDR3 comprises 15 residues. The germline gives CDR1 SGDLS, CDR2 YYNGEE.

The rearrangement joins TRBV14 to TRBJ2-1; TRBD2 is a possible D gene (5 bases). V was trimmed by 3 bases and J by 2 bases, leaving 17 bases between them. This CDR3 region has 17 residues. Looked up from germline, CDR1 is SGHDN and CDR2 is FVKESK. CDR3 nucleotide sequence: TGTGCCAGCAGCCAGGGCACTGAGCGGTTCCCCTACAATGAGCAGTTCTTC. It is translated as CASSQGTERFPYNEQFF.

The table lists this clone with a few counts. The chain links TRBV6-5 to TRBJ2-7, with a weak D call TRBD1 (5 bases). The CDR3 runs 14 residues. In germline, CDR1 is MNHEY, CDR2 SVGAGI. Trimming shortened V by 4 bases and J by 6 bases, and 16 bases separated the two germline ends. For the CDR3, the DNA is TGTGCCAGCAGTTCCTATGACAGACAATTCGAGCAGTACTTC. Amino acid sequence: CASSSYDRQFEQYF.

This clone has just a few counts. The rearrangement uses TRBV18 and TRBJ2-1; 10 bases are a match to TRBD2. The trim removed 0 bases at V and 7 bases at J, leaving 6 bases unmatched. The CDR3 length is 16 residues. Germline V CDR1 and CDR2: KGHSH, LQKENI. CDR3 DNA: TGTGCCAGCTCACCACCGGCTAGCGGGGGCGGAAATGAGCAGTTCTTC. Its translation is CASSPPASGGGNEQFF.

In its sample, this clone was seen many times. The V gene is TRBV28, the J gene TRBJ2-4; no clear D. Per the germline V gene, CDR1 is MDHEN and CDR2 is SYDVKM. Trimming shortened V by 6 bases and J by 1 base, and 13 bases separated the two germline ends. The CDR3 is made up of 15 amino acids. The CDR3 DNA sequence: TGTGCCAGCAGCTACAGCGCCCCGGCCAAAAACATTCAGTACTTC. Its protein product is CASSYSAPAKNIQYF.

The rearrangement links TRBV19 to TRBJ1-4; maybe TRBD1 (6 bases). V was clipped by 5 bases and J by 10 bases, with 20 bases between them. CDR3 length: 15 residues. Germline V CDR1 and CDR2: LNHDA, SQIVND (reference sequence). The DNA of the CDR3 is TGTGCCAGTAGTGCCTACCCCGGGACATTGGTAAAACTGTTTTTT. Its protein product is CASSAYPGTLVKLFF.

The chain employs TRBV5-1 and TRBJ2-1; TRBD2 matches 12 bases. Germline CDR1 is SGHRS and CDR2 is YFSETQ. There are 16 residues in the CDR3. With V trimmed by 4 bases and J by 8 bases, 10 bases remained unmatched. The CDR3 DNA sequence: TGCGCCAGCAGCCCGGGACTAGCGGGTGTCCCCGATGAGCAGTTCTTC. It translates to CASSPGLAGVPDEQFF.